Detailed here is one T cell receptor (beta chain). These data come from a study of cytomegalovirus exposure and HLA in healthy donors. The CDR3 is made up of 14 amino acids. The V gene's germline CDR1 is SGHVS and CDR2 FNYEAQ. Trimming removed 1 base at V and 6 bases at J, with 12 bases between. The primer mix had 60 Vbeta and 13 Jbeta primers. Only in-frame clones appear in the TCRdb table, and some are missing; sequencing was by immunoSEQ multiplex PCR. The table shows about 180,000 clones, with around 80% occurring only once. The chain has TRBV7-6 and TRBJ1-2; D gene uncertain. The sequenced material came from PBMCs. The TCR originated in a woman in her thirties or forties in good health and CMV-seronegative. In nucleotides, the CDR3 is TGTGCCAGCAGCTTAGGTCGAGGGTGGGATGGCTACACCTTC. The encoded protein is CASSLGRGWDGYTF.